The 21 T cell receptor beta chains reported below all come from one sample, sequenced in a study of blood T cell repertoires in COVID-19. This table comes from immunoSEQ multiplex PCR, and its TCRdb copy is limited to in-frame clones, with some not included. The sample has roughly 410,000 clones; around 87% are singletons. The sequencing sample was made of peripheral blood. The source of these receptors is a woman in her fifties or sixties with COVID-19, enrolled during active disease.

The rearrangement uses TRBV6-1 and TRBJ1-2; 8 nucleotides match TRBD1. The CDR3 has 15 residues. V lost 0 bases, J lost 3 bases, and 3 bases stayed unmatched. The V gene's germline CDR1 is MNHNS and CDR2 SASEGT. CDR3 sequence: CASSEARQGYYGYTF. CDR3 DNA: TGTGCCAGCAGTGAAGCCCGACAGGGGTACTATGGCTACACCTTC.

The chain couples TRBV18 to TRBJ1-5, with 8 nucleotides matching TRBD1. The ends lost 4 bases at V and 0 bases at J; junction bases unmatched: 11. Germline values: CDR1 KGHSH, CDR2 LQKENI. The length of the CDR3 is 18 residues. CDR3 sequence reads: CASSQNRQGSYSNQPQHF. The CDR3 coding sequence is TGTGCCAGCTCACAGAACAGACAGGGGTCTTATAGCAATCAGCCCCAGCATTTT.

V and J are TRBV9 and TRBJ2-6; 7 nucleotides agree with TRBD2. Germline V gene lookup returns CDR1 SGDLS and CDR2 YYNGEE. With V trimmed by 4 bases and J by 0 bases, 10 bases remained unmatched. The CDR3 sequence is 18 residues long. As DNA, the CDR3 is TGTGCCAGCAGCCCCCTCCGGGAGGTTAGCTCTGGGGCCAACGTCCTGACTTTC. It encodes CASSPLREVSSGANVLTF.

The rearrangement joins TRBV6-6 to TRBJ2-7; TRBD2 agrees at 7 bases. The V and J ends lost 8 bases and 4 bases, in that order; junction bases with no gene match: 2. The CDR3 runs to 11 residues. CDR1 MNHNY and CDR2 SVGAGI come from the germline V gene (reference sequence). CDR3 sequence (DNA): TGTGCCAGCTCCGGGGGGTACGAGCAGTACTTC. Translating gives CASSGGYEQYF.

The chain combines TRBV6-5 with TRBJ1-2; D not resolved. CDR1 and CDR2 from the germline V gene are MNHEY and SVGAGI. The CDR3 runs to 15 residues. Deletions cut 7 bases from V and 3 bases from J, with 18 bases between. The CDR3 is CASIQGDTSYYGYTF. The CDR3 nucleotides read TGTGCCAGCATCCAAGGTGACACGTCTTACTATGGCTACACCTTC.

The chain has TRBV14 and TRBJ1-1; 7 positions agree with TRBD1. Germline CDR1 and CDR2: SGHDN and FVKESK. V shed 5 bases, J shed 7 bases, and the junction held 10 bases outside the gene matches. The CDR3 covers 14 residues. CDR3 in amino acids: CASSSYGQALEAFF. CDR3 sequence (DNA): TGTGCCAGCAGCTCTTACGGACAGGCACTTGAAGCTTTCTTT.

The chain links TRBV23-1 to TRBJ1-2; 7 nucleotides match TRBD1. TRBV23-1 is flagged as an ORF with uncertain function. V dropped 3 bases and J dropped 4; count of bases not matched to a gene: 8. This CDR3 has 15 residues. The CDR3 is CASSHPDRQPYGYTF. CDR3 coding DNA: TGCGCCAGCAGTCACCCGGACAGGCAACCCTATGGCTACACCTTC.

V is TRBV7-9 and J is TRBJ2-7, with D perhaps TRBD2 (7 bases). Germline V CDR1 and CDR2: SEHNR, FQNEAQ (reference sequence). The CDR3 sequence is 15 residues long. V lost 2 bases and J 5 bases, leaving 16 bases between the germline ends. The CDR3 DNA follows: TGTGCCAGCAGCTTACAGGGGAGTCGGGGGGACGAGCAGTACTTC. It yields the protein CASSLQGSRGDEQYF.

The rearrangement joins TRBV4-2 to TRBJ1-2, with D possibly matching TRBD1 (5 bases). Germline V gene lookup returns CDR1 LGHNA and CDR2 YNFKEQ. CDR3 length equals 16 residues. Trimming took off 0 bases at V and 3 bases at J, with 14 bases between the two ends. CDR3 loop: CASSQDYSQGDYGYTF. DNA for the CDR3: TGTGCCAGCAGCCAAGACTACTCCCAGGGTGACTATGGCTACACCTTC.

This chain joins TRBV19 and TRBJ2-6, with TRBD1 matching over 7 bases. Trimming took 0 bases from V and 1 from J; bases not matched to a gene: 3. Germline lookup yields CDR1 LNHDA and CDR2 SQIVND (reference sequence). This CDR3 is built from 17 residues. CDR3 DNA sequence: TGTGCCAGTAGTATAGACTTACAGGGGTCTGGGGCCAACGTCCTGACTTTC. Protein sequence: CASSIDLQGSGANVLTF.

The rearrangement links TRBV7-9 to TRBJ1-2; 10 bases align to TRBD1. CDR1 is SEHNR and CDR2 is FQNEAQ in the germline V gene (reference sequence). The CDR3 has 15 residues. V trimming: 5 bases; J trimming: 3 bases; junction bases outside the gene matches: 6. CDR3 nucleotides: TGTGCCAGCAGCCCGGGGACAGGGGATTACTATGGCTACACCTTC. This encodes CASSPGTGDYYGYTF.

The CDR3 here is CASSSLPLIRGTQYF. Written as DNA, the CDR3 is TGTGCCAGCAGCTCACTCCCCCTAATCCGGGGGACCCAGTACTTC. This chain connects TRBV5-8 to TRBJ2-5; weak D call: TRBD2 (5 bases). Trimming took 3 bases from V and 7 from J, leaving 19 bases between them. The CDR3 runs to 15 residues. Looked up from germline, CDR1 is SGHTS and CDR2 is YDEGEE.

The CDR3 loop reads CASAGGDGANVLTF. CDR3 coding DNA: TGTGCCAGTGCAGGGGGCGATGGGGCCAACGTCCTGACTTTC. The V and J genes are TRBV19 and TRBJ2-6, with 8 positions matching TRBD1. This CDR3 is 14 amino acids long. V gave up 8 bases and J gave up 3 bases; unmatched junction bases: 3. Germline V lookup: CDR1 LNHDA, CDR2 SQIVND (reference sequence).

The chain employs TRBV4-2 and TRBJ2-1; 8 bases align to TRBD2. Trimming took 1 base from V and 2 from J; bases not matched to a gene: 4. CDR3 length equals 16 residues. The germline V gene encodes CDR1 LGHNA and CDR2 YNFKEQ. CDR3 nucleotides: TGTGCCAGCAGCCAAGTCGGGGGGGACGCCTACAATGAGCAGTTCTTC. This sequence encodes CASSQVGGDAYNEQFF.

This sequence joins TRBV7-2 and TRBJ2-7; 14 nucleotides align to TRBD2. Trimming cost V 5 bases and J 2 bases; bases outside gene matches: 2. The CDR3 consists of 15 residues. The germline V gene encodes CDR1 SGHTA and CDR2 FQGNSA. DNA for the CDR3: TGTGCCAGCAGCCCGACTAGCGGGGGGGCCTACGAGCAGTACTTC. Translated, it gives CASSPTSGGAYEQYF.

This chain connects TRBV24-1 to TRBJ2-7; 7 nucleotides align to TRBD1. Germline trimming cut 5 bases from V and 4 bases from J; bases unmatched to any gene: 10. The CDR3 spans 15 residues. Germline CDR1 and CDR2: KGHDR and SFDVKD. The CDR3 is CATSAKTGYPYEQYF. The CDR3 nucleotides are TGTGCCACCAGTGCCAAGACAGGGTACCCTTACGAGCAGTACTTC.

The J gene is TRBJ2-5, the V gene TRBV6-2 or TRBV6-3; D gene ambiguous. The germline V and J ends were trimmed by 2 bases and 1 base, with 8 bases remaining between them. CDR1 is MNHEY and CDR2 is SVGEGT in the germline V gene. This CDR3 has 14 residues. In DNA, the CDR3 is TGTGCCAGCAGTTACCTGAGCTTCCAAGAGACCCAGTACTTC. It codes for CASSYLSFQETQYF.

This rearrangement joins TRBV7-8 to TRBJ2-3; 7 bases match TRBD1. Unmatched junction bases numbered 10, after V lost 6 bases and J lost 4 bases. The CDR3 runs 15 residues. Germline CDR1 is SGHVS and CDR2 is FQNEAQ. Here the CDR3 DNA reads TGTGCCAGCAGTCCTAGACAGGGTGAAGCAGATACGCAGTATTTT. Protein product: CASSPRQGEADTQYF.

The chain links TRBV6-5 to TRBJ1-4, with 7 nucleotides matching TRBD1. This CDR3 spans 15 amino acids. The J segment lost 7 bases and the V segment lost 6 bases, leaving 11 bases of the junction unmatched. Germline V gene lookup returns CDR1 MNHEY and CDR2 SVGAGI. In DNA, the CDR3 is TGTGCCAGCAGACCCACGACAGGGATTGGTGAAAAACTGTTTTTT. Translated: CASRPTTGIGEKLFF.

V is TRBV28 and J is TRBJ1-2, with TRBD1 matching over 8 bases. Germline V lookup: CDR1 MDHEN, CDR2 SYDVKM. Trimming at V came to 4 bases and at J to 5 bases, leaving 6 bases not matched to a gene. The CDR3 is 14 residues long. For the CDR3, the DNA is TGTGCCAGCAGTTCCCCACGACAGGGGTATGGCTACACCTTC. Translating it yields CASSSPRQGYGYTF.

This chain joins TRBV3-1 (or the pseudogene TRBV3-2) and TRBJ2-1; 9 positions match TRBD1. V dropped 4 bases and J dropped 4; count of bases not matched to a gene: 8. The CDR3 sequence is 16 residues long. The V gene's germline CDR1 is LGHDT and CDR2 YNNKEL (reference sequence). CDR3 nucleotides: TGTGCCAGCAGCCCACGGGACAGGGCTGAGTACAATGAGCAGTTCTTC. Protein product: CASSPRDRAEYNEQFF.